Presented here are 17 T cell receptor beta chains from one specimen sequenced in a study of beta chain features in type 1 diabetes. Study-level points and caveats: Among patients with Type 1 diabetes, TCRB CDR3s were moderately but significantly shorter in every one of the four CD4+ subsets.

Expressed TCRB transcripts were sequenced because the isolated RNA had all been reverse transcribed beforehand. The assay was immunoSEQ multiplex PCR, and TCRdb's table has in-frame clones only and misses some. The sample shows roughly 700,000 clones, 13% of them seen only once. Antigens of these TCRs are unknown. Sequenced material: naive CD4+ T cells from blood. The receptors derive from a man aged 18 to 30 with type 1 diabetes.

The J gene is TRBJ2-7, the V gene TRBV7-8, with a tentative D call TRBD1 (7 bases). V was cut by 7 bases and J by 2 bases, with 15 bases left in between. The CDR3 extends over 14 amino acids. The germline V gene has CDR1 SGHVS and CDR2 FQNEAQ. CDR3 DNA: TGTGCCAGCACCCCCGCGGGACAGACCTACGAGCAGTACTTC. Encoded protein: CASTPAGQTYEQYF.

The genes are TRBV27 and TRBJ1-3; tentative D call: TRBD1 (5 bases). V was clipped by 0 bases and J by 2 bases, with 5 bases between them. This CDR3 has 14 amino acids. Germline-derived CDR1 and CDR2 are MNHEY and SMNVEV (reference sequence). DNA for the CDR3: TGTGCCAGCAGTTTATCGACAGCTGGAAACACCATATATTTT. Translating gives CASSLSTAGNTIYF.

The chain links TRBV6-6 to TRBJ1-2; D uncertain. The CDR3 sequence is 13 residues long. V lost 6 bases to trimming and J lost 7 bases, with 15 bases between them. Germline CDR1 is MNHNY and CDR2 is SVGAGI (reference sequence). The CDR3 sequence is CASSTPPEGGYTF. In DNA, the CDR3 is TGTGCCAGCAGCACCCCCCCGGAGGGTGGCTACACCTTC.

This clone appeared a few times. The chain combines TRBV10-1 with TRBJ2-1; D gene uncertain. This CDR3 is 14 amino acids long. Germline values: CDR1 WNHNN, CDR2 SYGVQD (reference sequence). The V end lost 0 bases, the J end lost 9 bases, and 12 bases lay between the germline ends. CDR3 in amino acids: CASSESSDPAEQFF. The CDR3 DNA is TGCGCCAGCAGTGAGTCTTCGGACCCGGCTGAGCAGTTCTTC.

The chain joins TRBV7-9 to TRBJ2-2; the D is unclear. The germline V gene encodes CDR1 SEHNR and CDR2 FQNEAQ (reference sequence). V lost 8 bases and J 1 base, leaving 8 bases between the germline ends. The CDR3 extends over 13 amino acids. This CDR3 is CASRPWNTGELFF. As DNA, the CDR3 is TGTGCCAGCCGACCCTGGAACACCGGGGAGCTGTTTTTT.

The chain couples TRBV30 to TRBJ2-7; D is perhaps TRBD1 or TRBD2 (5 bases each). This CDR3 comprises 14 residues. Germline V gives CDR1 GTSNPN, CDR2 SVGIG (reference sequence). Trimming left V 4 bases short and J 7 bases short, with 20 bases between. The CDR3 DNA reads TGTGCCTGGAATGTAGGGGCTTTGTCGGGGGAGCAGTACTTC. It translates to CAWNVGALSGEQYF. The entire variable domain, with the rest obtained from reference TRBV30 and TRBJ2-7, is as follows: SQTIHQWPATLVQPVGSPLSLECTVEGTSNPNLYWYRQAAGRGLQLLFYSVGIGQISSEVPQNLSASRPQDRQFILSSKKLLLSDSGFYLCAWNVGALSGEQYFGPGTRLTVT.

This clone has more than one count but fewer than ten. Here the CDR3 reads CASSLSATVPGTEAFF. In DNA form, the CDR3 reads TGCGCCAGCAGCTTGTCCGCAACAGTCCCTGGCACTGAAGCTTTCTTT. The chain uses TRBV5-1 and TRBJ1-1; D gene uncertain. The CDR3 spans 16 residues. In germline, CDR1 is SGHRS, CDR2 YFSETQ. V gave up 1 base and J gave up 4 bases, with 17 bases separating them.

The rearrangement joins TRBV14 to TRBJ2-2; D unresolved. Trimming left V 1 base short and J 6 bases short, with 12 bases between. Germline-derived CDR1 and CDR2 are SGHDN and FVKESK. This CDR3 has 15 residues. Here the CDR3 reads CASSQVTRLAGELFF. CDR3 nucleotides: TGTGCCAGCAGCCAAGTGACAAGGCTCGCCGGGGAGCTGTTTTTT.

The sample holds a few counts of this clone. This chain joins TRBV12-5 and TRBJ2-5; 7 bases agree with TRBD2. Germline trimming cut 0 bases from V and 5 bases from J; bases unmatched to any gene: 6. The length of the CDR3 is 15 residues. Germline V lookup: CDR1 LGHNT, CDR2 FRNRAP. The DNA for the CDR3 is TGTGCTAGTGGTTTGGTTGTTTTGCGGGAGGAGACCCAGTACTTC. Protein product: CASGLVVLREETQYF.

V and J are TRBV13 and TRBJ2-6, with a possible D match to TRBD1 (6 bases). The CDR3 has 19 amino acids. Trimming shortened V by 4 bases and J by 0 bases, and 19 bases separated the two germline ends. The germline V gene has CDR1 PRHDT and CDR2 FYEKMQ (reference sequence). The CDR3, as DNA: TGTGCCAGCAGCTACAGACAGGCCTACCTTATCTCTGGGGCCAACGTCCTGACTTTC. Translated, it gives CASSYRQAYLISGANVLTF.

The genes are TRBV4-1 and TRBJ2-5; 7 positions agree with TRBD2. The V segment lost 1 base and the J segment 5 bases; nucleotides outside the gene matches: 13. This CDR3 comprises 17 residues. CDR1 and CDR2 from the germline V gene are MGHRA and YSYEKL. The CDR3 here is CASSQGGRGARAETQYF. DNA for the CDR3: TGCGCCAGCAGCCAAGGGGGGAGGGGCGCTCGGGCCGAGACCCAGTACTTC.

The V and J genes are TRBV28 and TRBJ1-1; maybe TRBD1 (6 bases). Trimming took off 8 bases at V and 1 base at J, with 14 bases between the two ends. Germline-derived CDR1 and CDR2 are MDHEN and SYDVKM. The CDR3 covers 14 residues. The CDR3 DNA sequence: TGTGCCAGCGAGTACTCAGGGGCGAACACTGAAGCTTTCTTT. Its protein is CASEYSGANTEAFF.

This sequence joins TRBV18 and TRBJ2-7, with a possible D match to TRBD2 (5 bases). Germline CDR1 is KGHSH and CDR2 is LQKENI. The CDR3 runs to 14 residues. Trimming pared 3 bases from V and 3 bases from J, leaving 12 bases between. The CDR3 protein is CASSPPGKVYEQYF. The DNA for the CDR3 is TGTGCCAGCTCACCTCCGGGGAAGGTCTACGAGCAGTACTTC.

The V call is TRBV2, the J call TRBJ1-4; weak D call: TRBD1 (5 bases). The CDR3 runs to 15 residues. Deletions cut 5 bases from V and 4 bases from J, with 14 bases between. Germline CDR1 SNHLY, CDR2 FYNNEI. CDR3 residues: CASSQGAGLNEKLFF. CDR3 DNA sequence: TGTGCCAGCAGTCAAGGGGCAGGGCTTAATGAAAAACTGTTTTTT. Full variable domain (missing parts from reference TRBV2 and TRBJ1-4): EPEVTQTPSHQVTQMGQEVILRCVPISNHLYFYWYRQILGQKVEFLVSFYNNEISEKSEIFDDQFSVERPDGSNFTLKIRSTKLEDSAMYFCASSQGAGLNEKLFFGSGTQLSVL.

This clone came up a few times. Other DNA sequences of this sample code for an identical CDR3. The chain employs TRBV18 and TRBJ1-5; D may be TRBD1 (6 bases). V was clipped by 3 bases and J by 0 bases, with 9 bases between them. CDR1 KGHSH and CDR2 LQKENI come from the germline V gene. CDR3 size: 15 residues. CDR3 bases: TGTGCCAGCTCACCTCAGGGGTATAGCAATCAGCCCCAGCATTTT. Translated, it gives CASSPQGYSNQPQHF.

This clone has more than one count but fewer than ten. At one end the junction does not follow the germline gene, possibly because of a read error. This chain connects TRBV6-5 to TRBJ2-3; 11 bases agree with TRBD2. Germline assignment: CDR1 MNHEY and CDR2 SVGAGI. CDR3 size: 16 residues. For the CDR3, the DNA is TGTGCCAGCAGTTACTCGATGGTCGGGACTAGCGGCTCCCTGGTGTTT. It encodes CASSYSMVGTSGSLVF.

The rearrangement uses TRBV19 and TRBJ2-1, with 8 bases aligning to TRBD1. This CDR3 spans 17 amino acids. The germline V gene encodes CDR1 LNHDA and CDR2 SQIVND (reference sequence). The V and J ends lost 1 base and 6 bases, in that order; junction bases with no gene match: 11. DNA of the CDR3: TGTGCCAGTAGTATAGCCCCACAGGGGGTATTGAGCAATGAGCAGTTCTTC. It codes for CASSIAPQGVLSNEQFF.